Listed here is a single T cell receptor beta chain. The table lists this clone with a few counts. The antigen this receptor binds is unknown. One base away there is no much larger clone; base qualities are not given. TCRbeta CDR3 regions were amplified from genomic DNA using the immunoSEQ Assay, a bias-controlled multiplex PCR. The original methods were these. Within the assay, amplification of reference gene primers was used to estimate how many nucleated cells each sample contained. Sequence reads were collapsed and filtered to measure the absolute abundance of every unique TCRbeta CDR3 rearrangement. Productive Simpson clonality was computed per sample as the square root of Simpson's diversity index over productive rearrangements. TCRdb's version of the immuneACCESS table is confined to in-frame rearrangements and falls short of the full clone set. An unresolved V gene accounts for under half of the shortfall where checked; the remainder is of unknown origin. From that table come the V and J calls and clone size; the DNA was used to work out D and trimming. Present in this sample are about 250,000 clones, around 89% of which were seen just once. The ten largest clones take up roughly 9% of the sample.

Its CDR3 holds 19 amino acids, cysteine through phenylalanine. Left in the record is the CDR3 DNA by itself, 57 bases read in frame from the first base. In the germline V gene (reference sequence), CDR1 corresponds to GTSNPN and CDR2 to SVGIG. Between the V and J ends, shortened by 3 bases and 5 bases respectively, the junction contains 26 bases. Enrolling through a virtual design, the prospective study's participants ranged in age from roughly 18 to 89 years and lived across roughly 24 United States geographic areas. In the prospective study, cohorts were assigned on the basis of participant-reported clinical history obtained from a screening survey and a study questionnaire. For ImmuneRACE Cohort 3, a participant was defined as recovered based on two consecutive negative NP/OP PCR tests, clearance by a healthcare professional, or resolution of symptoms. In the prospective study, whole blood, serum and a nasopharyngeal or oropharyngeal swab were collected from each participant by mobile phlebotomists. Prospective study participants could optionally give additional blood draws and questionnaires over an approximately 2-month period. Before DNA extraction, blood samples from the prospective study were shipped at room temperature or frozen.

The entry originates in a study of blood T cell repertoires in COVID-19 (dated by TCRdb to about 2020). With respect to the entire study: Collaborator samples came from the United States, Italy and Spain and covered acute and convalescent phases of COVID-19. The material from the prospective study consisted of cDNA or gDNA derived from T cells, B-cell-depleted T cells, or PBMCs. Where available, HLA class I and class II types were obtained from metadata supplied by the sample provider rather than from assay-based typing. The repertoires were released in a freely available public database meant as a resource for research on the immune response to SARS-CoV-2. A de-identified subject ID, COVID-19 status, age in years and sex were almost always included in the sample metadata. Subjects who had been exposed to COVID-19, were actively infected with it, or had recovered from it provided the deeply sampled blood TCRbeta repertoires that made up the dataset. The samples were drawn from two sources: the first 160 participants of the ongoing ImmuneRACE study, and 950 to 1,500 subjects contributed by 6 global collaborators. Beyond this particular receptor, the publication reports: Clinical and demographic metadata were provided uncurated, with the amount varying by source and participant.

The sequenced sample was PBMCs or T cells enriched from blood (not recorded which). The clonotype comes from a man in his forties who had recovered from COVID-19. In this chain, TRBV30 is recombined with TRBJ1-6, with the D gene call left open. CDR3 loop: CAWSASASWAIANNSPLHF. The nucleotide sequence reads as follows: TGTGCCTGGAGCGCCTCGGCGAGTTGGGCCATTGCTAATAATTCACCCCTCCACTTT.